This TCR beta chain was identified in a study of blood T cell repertoires in COVID-19. Study-level information: Researchers got acute and convalescent COVID-19 samples from the United States, Italy and Spain. PBMCs, B-cell-depleted T cells, or T cells provided the cDNA or gDNA that made up the material.

The germline gives CDR1 SGDLS, CDR2 YYNGEE. The CDR3 sequence is 15 residues long. Trimming took off 5 bases at V and 3 bases at J, with 16 bases between the two ends. The protocol was immunoSEQ multiplex PCR, while the TCRdb copy is restricted to in-frame clones and leaves out a portion. This repertoire shows around 100,000 clones, roughly 85% found once; its top ten account for around 10%. The chain carries TRBV9 and TRBJ2-3; D is uncertain. This TCR came from a woman aged 65 to 85 with acute or convalescent COVID-19. Sequencing used peripheral blood. CDR3 loop: CASSPIEPLTDTQYF. The CDR3 nucleotides read TGTGCCAGCAGTCCCATCGAGCCCCTGACAGATACGCAGTATTTT.